The rows below give T cell receptor beta chains drawn from one sample of a study of cytomegalovirus exposure and HLA in healthy donors. Libraries were prepared by immunoSEQ multiplex PCR; TCRdb keeps only in-frame clonotypes and omits some of them. This table holds some 120,000 clones, more than 70% found once. The specimen sequenced was PBMCs. The source of these receptors is a man aged 30-40 years in good health and CMV-seronegative. Each CDR3 is given with its conserved first and last residue. The D gene is left open where the match is weak. Rows give clone size only sometimes, using once, few, many, or a class for an expanded clone.

size	J	D	V	DNA	CDR3
.	TRBJ2-3	TRBD2	TRBV5-6	TGTGCCAGCAGCTCGAACCAGCGACTAGCGACAGATACGCAGTATTTT	CASSSNQRLATDTQYF
.	TRBJ2-7	TRBD2	TRBV5-8	TGTGCCAGCAGCTTCCTTAGGGACTACGCCTACGAGCAGTACTTC	CASSFLRDYAYEQYF
.	TRBJ2-3	TRBD2	TRBV5-1	TGCGCCAGCAGCTTTCTGACTAGCGGGGCAGATACGCAGTATTTT	CASSFLTSGADTQYF
.	TRBJ1-4	TRBD1	TRBV10-3	TGTGCCATCAGCAGAGCCGGGACAGAGGATGAAAAACTGTTTTTT	CAISRAGTEDEKLFF
.	TRBJ2-7	TRBD1	TRBV5-6	TGTGCCAGCAGCGGGGACAGCCACTCCTACGAGCAGTACTTC	CASSGDSHSYEQYF
.	TRBJ2-7	TRBD2	TRBV19	TGTGCCAGTAGTTCCCGCGGGACTAGCGGGAGGAACTCCTACGAGCAGTACTTC	CASSSRGTSGRNSYEQYF
.	TRBJ2-1	.	TRBV25-1	TGTGCCAGCAGTGAGCCAGCGGTTTGGGGCAATGAGCAGTTCTTC	CASSEPAVWGNEQFF
.	TRBJ2-5	.	TRBV18	TGTGCCAGCTCACCATTGCCTAGTGAGACCCAGTACTTC	CASSPLPSETQYF
.	TRBJ2-1	.	TRBV5-1	TGCGCCAGCAGCGCTCTCGCAGTAATCTACAATGAGCAGTTCTTC	CASSALAVIYNEQFF
.	TRBJ2-7	.	TRBV2	TGTGCCAGCAGTGAAGTATCTAGAATCACCATATACTACGAGCAGTACTTC	CASSEVSRITIYYEQYF
.	TRBJ1-2	TRBD1	TRBV5-1	TGCGCCAGCAGCTTGGCCGGGACAGCTAACTATGGCTACACCTTC	CASSLAGTANYGYTF
few	TRBJ1-3	.	TRBV19	TGTGCCAGCAGAGACTCCGCCTCTGGAAACACCATATATTTT	CASRDSASGNTIYF
once	TRBJ2-7	TRBD1	TRBV5-6	TGTGCCAGCGGCCGGGACAGGGTCTCCTACGAGCAGTACTTC	CASGRDRVSYEQYF
few	TRBJ1-6	.	TRBV13	TGTGCCAGCAGCTTAGCTAGCGGCCGGGACTCACCCCTCCACTTT	CASSLASGRDSPLHF
.	TRBJ2-3	TRBD2	TRBV6-6	TGTGCCAGCAAAACGGCGGGAGGAGATACGCAGTATTTT	CASKTAGGDTQYF
.	TRBJ1-2	TRBD1	TRBV5-1	TGCGCCAGCAGCTTAACCCCCCAGGTACAGGGGACCGGCTACACCTTC	CASSLTPQVQGTGYTF
.	TRBJ1-1	TRBD1	TRBV11-2	TGTGCCAGCAGCTTACGGGACAGGGGGAACACTGAAGCTTTCTTT	CASSLRDRGNTEAFF
.	TRBJ1-5	.	TRBV5-5	TGTGCCAGCAGCTTGGCCGGGGGACCAAGGAGCGGCAATCAGCCCCAGCATTTT	CASSLAGGPRSGNQPQHF
.	TRBJ2-3	.	TRBV6-6	TGTGCCAGTCGCTCTCTAGCTACTAGCACAGATACGCAGTATTTT	CASRSLATSTDTQYF
.	TRBJ2-3	.	TRBV11-3	TGTGCCAGCAGCCAACCCTGGGAGCCAGATACGCAGTATTTT	CASSQPWEPDTQYF
.	TRBJ1-1	.	TRBV6-5	TGTGCCAGCAGCCCCCGGACAGCCGGGAACACTGAAGCTTTCTTT	CASSPRTAGNTEAFF
few	TRBJ1-2	.	TRBV14	TGTGCCAGCAGCGCCCAGGGCGTTAGCTATGGCTACACCTTC	CASSAQGVSYGYTF
.	TRBJ2-4	.	TRBV7-9	TGTGCCAGCAGCCCCGGGGAAGCCAAAAACATTCAGTACTTC	CASSPGEAKNIQYF
.	TRBJ2-5	TRBD1	TRBV7-7	TGTGCCAGCAGCCGCACAGGGGGTCAAGAGACCCAGTACTTC	CASSRTGGQETQYF
.	TRBJ2-7	TRBD1	TRBV19	TGTGCCAGTAGTAGGAAACCGGGACAGACCTCCTACGAGCAGTACTTT	CASSRKPGQTSYEQYF
few	TRBJ2-1	TRBD2	TRBV30	TGTGCCTGGAGGGGCCTAGCGGGAGGTTCGGGTGAGCAGTTCTTC	CAWRGLAGGSGEQFF
.	TRBJ2-1	TRBD2	TRBV4-1	TGCGCCAGCAGCCCGCTAGCGGGAGCTTCCGATGAGCAGTTCTTC	CASSPLAGASDEQFF
.	TRBJ2-5	.	TRBV7-6	TGTGCCAGCAGCTTAATCTGGGGGCTCCAAGAGACCCAGTACTTC	CASSLIWGLQETQYF
.	TRBJ2-7	TRBD2	TRBV14	TGTGCCAGCAGCCAGGGACTAGCGGGAGCCTACGAGCAGTACTTC	CASSQGLAGAYEQYF
.	TRBJ2-7	.	TRBV15	TGTGCCACCAGCAGAGGCGTTCGCGAGCAGTACTTC	CATSRGVREQYF
.	TRBJ2-5	.	TRBV5-1	TGCGCCAGCAGCTCCTCCCCTGGGGGCTTGGGGAGAGAGACCCAGTACTTC	CASSSSPGGLGRETQYF
.	TRBJ2-2	TRBD1	TRBV9	TGTGCCAGCAGCGTACTTCCCGGGACAGCGAACACCGGGGAGCTGTTTTTT	CASSVLPGTANTGELFF
.	TRBJ2-3	.	TRBV5-5	TGTGCCAGCAGCTTGAGGTTGGGGGGAGCCACAGATACGCAGTATTTT	CASSLRLGGATDTQYF
.	TRBJ1-2	.	TRBV5-4	TGTGCCAGCAGCTTGGAATTGGGCGGGAAGACCTTC	CASSLELGGKTF
.	TRBJ2-3	TRBD2	TRBV5-6	TGTGCCAGCAGTTTGGTAGCGGGAGCTAGCACAGATACGCAGTATTTT	CASSLVAGASTDTQYF
.	TRBJ2-1	TRBD2	TRBV4-2	TGTGCCAGCAGCCAGACTACTAGCGGAGCCTACAATGAGCAGTTCTTC	CASSQTTSGAYNEQFF
medium-sized	TRBJ2-7	.	TRBV6-4	TGTGCCAGCAGTGACTATAGTCAAGCGAACAAATCCTACGAGCAGTACTTC	CASSDYSQANKSYEQYF
few	TRBJ2-5	.	TRBV19	TGTGCCAGTCTCGGAGGGGGGGGAGGTCAAGAGACCCAGTACTTC	CASLGGGGGQETQYF
.	TRBJ2-3	.	TRBV4-1	TGCGCCAGCAGCCAAGCAGGGTCGGGCACAGATACGCAGTATTTT	CASSQAGSGTDTQYF
.	TRBJ2-5	.	TRBV5-1	TGCGCCAGCAGCCGCGGGCCCCAGGTAGAAGAGACCCAGTACTTC	CASSRGPQVEETQYF
.	TRBJ1-2	TRBD1	TRBV6-5	TGTGCCAGCAGTTACGGGGACAGACATAACTATGGCTACACCTTC	CASSYGDRHNYGYTF
.	TRBJ1-1	.	TRBV30	TGTGCCTGTCCTCAGGACACTGAAGCTTTCTTT	CACPQDTEAFF
.	TRBJ2-7	.	TRBV5-4	TGTGCCAGCAGCTTTTTGGGCAGGGGGGACGAGCAGTACTTC	CASSFLGRGDEQYF
.	TRBJ2-1	.	TRBV29-1	TGCAGCGTCCCCCCAGGGGAGGGCTACAATGAGCAGTTCTTC	CSVPPGEGYNEQFF
.	TRBJ2-7	.	TRBV30	TGTGTCGTGGAGGGGTCCTACGAGCAGTACTTC	CVVEGSYEQYF
.	TRBJ1-1	.	TRBV5-1	TGCGCCAGCAGCTTGGAGGGGGTGACGGGTAGATCAAACGGAGCTTTCTTT	CASSLEGVTGRSNGAFF
.	TRBJ1-1	.	TRBV2	TGTGCCAGCAGTGAGAGGGGGAAAACTGAAGCTTTCTTT	CASSERGKTEAFF
few	TRBJ1-5	TRBD1	TRBV10-3	TGTGCCATCAGCATCTCAGGGGGCGATCAGCCCCAGCATTTT	CAISISGGDQPQHF
.	TRBJ2-5	.	TRBV7-9	TGTGCCAGCAGCTTTTGGGCCGGGGAGCAAGAGACCCAGTACTTC	CASSFWAGEQETQYF
.	TRBJ2-1	.	TRBV6-1	TGTGCCAGCAGTGCCGGACTCCTGTCCTACAATGAGCAGTTCTTC	CASSAGLLSYNEQFF